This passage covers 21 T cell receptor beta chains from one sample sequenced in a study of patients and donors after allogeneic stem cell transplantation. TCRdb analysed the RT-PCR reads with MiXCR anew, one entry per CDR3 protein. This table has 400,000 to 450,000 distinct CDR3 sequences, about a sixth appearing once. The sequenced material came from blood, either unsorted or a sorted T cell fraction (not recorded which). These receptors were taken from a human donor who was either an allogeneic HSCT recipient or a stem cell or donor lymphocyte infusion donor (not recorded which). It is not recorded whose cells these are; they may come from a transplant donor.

Here the CDR3 reads CASTTGRVQADTQYF. In DNA, the CDR3 is TGCGCCAGCACAACCGGGCGGGTCCAAGCAGATACGCAGTATTTT. The V gene is TRBV5-1, the J gene TRBJ2-3; D possibly corresponds to TRBD2 (5 bases). The CDR3 loop spans 15 amino acids. Germline CDR1 is SGHRS and CDR2 is YFSETQ. The germline V and J ends were trimmed by 6 bases and 4 bases, with 18 bases remaining between them.

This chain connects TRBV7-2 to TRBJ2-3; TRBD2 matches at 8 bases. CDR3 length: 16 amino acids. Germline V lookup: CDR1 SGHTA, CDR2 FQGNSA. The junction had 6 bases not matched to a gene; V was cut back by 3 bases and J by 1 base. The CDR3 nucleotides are TGTGCCAGCAGCTTCGATAGCGGGGCAGGCACAGATACGCAGTATTTT. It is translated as CASSFDSGAGTDTQYF.

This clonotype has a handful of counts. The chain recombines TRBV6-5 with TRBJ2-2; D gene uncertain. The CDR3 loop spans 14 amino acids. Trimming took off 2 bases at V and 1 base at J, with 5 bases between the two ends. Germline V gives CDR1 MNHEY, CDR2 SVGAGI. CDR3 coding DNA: TGTGCCAGCAGTTACCTACAGAACACCGGGGAGCTGTTTTTT. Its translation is CASSYLQNTGELFF.

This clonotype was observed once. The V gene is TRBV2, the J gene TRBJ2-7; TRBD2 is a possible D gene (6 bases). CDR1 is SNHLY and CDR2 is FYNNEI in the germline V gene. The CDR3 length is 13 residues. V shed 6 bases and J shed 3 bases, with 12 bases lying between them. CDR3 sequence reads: CASRPSGVYEQYF. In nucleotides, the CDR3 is TGTGCCAGCAGACCCTCGGGAGTCTACGAGCAGTACTTC.

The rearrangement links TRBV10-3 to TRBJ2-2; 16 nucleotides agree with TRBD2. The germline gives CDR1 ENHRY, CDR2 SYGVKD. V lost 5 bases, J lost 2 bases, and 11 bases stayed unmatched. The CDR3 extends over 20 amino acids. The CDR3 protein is CAISTTLGTSGRANTGELFF. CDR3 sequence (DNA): TGTGCCATCAGTACCACCTTGGGGACTAGCGGGAGGGCCAACACCGGGGAGCTGTTTTTT.

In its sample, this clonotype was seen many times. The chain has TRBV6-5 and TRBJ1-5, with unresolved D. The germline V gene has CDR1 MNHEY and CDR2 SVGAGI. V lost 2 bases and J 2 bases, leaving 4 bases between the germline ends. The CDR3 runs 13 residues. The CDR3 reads CASSYRGNQPQHF. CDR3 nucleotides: TGTGCCAGCAGTTACAGGGGCAATCAGCCCCAGCATTTT.

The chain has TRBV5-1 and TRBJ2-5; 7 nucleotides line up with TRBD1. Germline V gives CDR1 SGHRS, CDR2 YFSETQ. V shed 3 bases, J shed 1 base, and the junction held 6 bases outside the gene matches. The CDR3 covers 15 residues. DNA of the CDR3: TGCGCCAGCAGCTCGACAGGGATCGCCCAAGAGACCCAGTACTTC. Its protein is CASSSTGIAQETQYF. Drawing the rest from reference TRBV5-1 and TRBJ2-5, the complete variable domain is KAGVTQTPRYLIKTRGQQVTLSCSPISGHRSVSWYQQTPGQGLQFLFEYFSETQRNKGNFPGRFSGRQFSNSRSEMNVSTLELGDSALYLCASSSTGIAQETQYFGPGTRLLVL.

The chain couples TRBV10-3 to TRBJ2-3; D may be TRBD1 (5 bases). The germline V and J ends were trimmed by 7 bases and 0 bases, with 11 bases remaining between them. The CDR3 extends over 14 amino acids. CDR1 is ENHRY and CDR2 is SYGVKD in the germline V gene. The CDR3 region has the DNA TGTGCCATCAAGGACATCCCTAGCACAGATACGCAGTATTTT. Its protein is CAIKDIPSTDTQYF.

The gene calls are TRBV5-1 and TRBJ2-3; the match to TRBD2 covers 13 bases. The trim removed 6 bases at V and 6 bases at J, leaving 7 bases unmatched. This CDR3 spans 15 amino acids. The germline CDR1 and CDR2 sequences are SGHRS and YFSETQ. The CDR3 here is CASKTSGRPMDTQYF. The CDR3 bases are TGCGCCAGCAAGACTAGCGGGAGGCCCATGGATACGCAGTATTTT.

CDR3 sequence reads: CASSYRHRNYGYTF. CDR3 nucleotide sequence: TGTGCCAGCAGTTACCGACATAGGAACTATGGCTACACCTTC. The V and J genes are TRBV6-5 and TRBJ1-2; no clear D. This CDR3 is built from 14 residues. Deletions cut 2 bases from V and 2 bases from J, with 9 bases between. Germline V CDR1 and CDR2: MNHEY, SVGAGI.

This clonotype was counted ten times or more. The CDR3: CSAGGQGSNNEQFF. CDR3 sequence (DNA): TGCAGCGCCGGGGGACAGGGAAGTAATAATGAGCAGTTCTTC. The V and J genes are TRBV29-1 and TRBJ2-1, with 9 nucleotides matching TRBD1. The CDR3 length is 14 residues. From germline, CDR1 is SQVTM and CDR2 ANQGSEA. V gave up 7 bases and J gave up 7 bases; unmatched junction bases: 11.

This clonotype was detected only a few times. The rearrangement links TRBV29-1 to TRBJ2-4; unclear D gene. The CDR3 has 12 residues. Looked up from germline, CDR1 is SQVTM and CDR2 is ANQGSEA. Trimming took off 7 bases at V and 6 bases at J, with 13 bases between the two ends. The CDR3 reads CSAVTVVNIQYF. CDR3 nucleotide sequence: TGCAGCGCTGTGACGGTGGTAAACATTCAGTACTTC.

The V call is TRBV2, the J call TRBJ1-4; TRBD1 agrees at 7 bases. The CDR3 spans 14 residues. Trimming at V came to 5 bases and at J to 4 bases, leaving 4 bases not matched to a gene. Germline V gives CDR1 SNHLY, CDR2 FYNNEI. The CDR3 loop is CASSRTGFNEKLFF. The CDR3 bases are TGTGCCAGCAGTCGGACAGGTTTTAATGAAAAACTGTTTTTT.

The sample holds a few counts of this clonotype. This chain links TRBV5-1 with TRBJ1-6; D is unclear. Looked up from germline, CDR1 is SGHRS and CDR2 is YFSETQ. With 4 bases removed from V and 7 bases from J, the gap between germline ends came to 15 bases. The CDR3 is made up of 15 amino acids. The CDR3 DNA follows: TGCGCCAGCAGCATCTCGGACGGACCCAATTCACCCCTCCACTTT. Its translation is CASSISDGPNSPLHF.

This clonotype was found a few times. The CDR3 sequence: CASSQDPGQGASRSTIYF. The CDR3 nucleotides read TGCGCCAGCAGCCAAGATCCCGGGCAGGGGGCTAGTCGCAGCACCATATATTTT. V gene TRBV4-1 combines with J gene TRBJ1-3; 8 bases map to TRBD1. The CDR3 covers 18 residues. V was clipped by 0 bases and J by 9 bases; unmatched bases: 16. Germline CDR1 and CDR2: MGHRA and YSYEKL.

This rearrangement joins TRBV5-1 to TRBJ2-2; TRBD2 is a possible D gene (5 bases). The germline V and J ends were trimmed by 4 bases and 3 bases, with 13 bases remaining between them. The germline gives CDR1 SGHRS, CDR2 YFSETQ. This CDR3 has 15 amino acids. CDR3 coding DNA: TGCGCCAGCAGCCCTGTAGTAGCGTACACCGGGGAGCTGTTTTTT. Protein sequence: CASSPVVAYTGELFF.

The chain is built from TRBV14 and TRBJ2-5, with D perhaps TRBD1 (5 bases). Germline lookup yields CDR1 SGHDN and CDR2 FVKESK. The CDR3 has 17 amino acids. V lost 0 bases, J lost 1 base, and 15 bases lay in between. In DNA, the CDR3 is TGTGCCAGCAGCCAAGATTTGGTAGCAAGGGGCCAAGAGACCCAGTACTTC. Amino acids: CASSQDLVARGQETQYF.

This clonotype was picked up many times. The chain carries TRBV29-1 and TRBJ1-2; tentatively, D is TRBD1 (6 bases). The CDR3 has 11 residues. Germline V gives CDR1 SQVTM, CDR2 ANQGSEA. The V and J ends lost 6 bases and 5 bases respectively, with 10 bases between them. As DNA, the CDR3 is TGCAGCGTGTACAGGGAGTATGGCTACACCTTC. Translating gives CSVYREYGYTF.

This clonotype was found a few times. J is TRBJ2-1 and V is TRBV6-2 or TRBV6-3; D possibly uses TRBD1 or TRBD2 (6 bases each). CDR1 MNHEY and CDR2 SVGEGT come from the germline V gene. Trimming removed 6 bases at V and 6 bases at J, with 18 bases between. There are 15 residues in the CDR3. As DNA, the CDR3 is TGTGCCAGCAGCCCCGCACAGGGAGGCGTCAATGAGCAGTTCTTC. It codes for CASSPAQGGVNEQFF.

The CDR3 bases are TGTGCCAGTAGTATCTCCCTGAATCAGCCCCAGCATTTT. Its translation is CASSISLNQPQHF. The chain uses TRBV19 and TRBJ1-5, with D unresolved. CDR1 and CDR2 (germline): LNHDA, SQIVND (reference sequence). Trimming pared 3 bases from V and 4 bases from J, leaving 7 bases between. The CDR3 is 13 residues long. The full variable domain, with the rest looked up from reference TRBV19 and TRBJ1-5, is DGGITQSPKYLFRKEGQNVTLSCEQNLNHDAMYWYRQDPGQGLRLIYYSQIVNDFQKGDIAEGYSVSREKKESFPLTVTSAQKNPTAFYLCASSISLNQPQHFGDGTRLSIL.

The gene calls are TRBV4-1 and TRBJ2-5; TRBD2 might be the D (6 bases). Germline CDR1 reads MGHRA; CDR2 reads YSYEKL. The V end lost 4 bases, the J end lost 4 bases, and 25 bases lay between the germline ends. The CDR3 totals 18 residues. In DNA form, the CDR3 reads TGCGCCAGCAGCCGCGGCCAAACGAGGGGAGGAATTCTAGAGACCCAGTACTTC. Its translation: CASSRGQTRGGILETQYF.